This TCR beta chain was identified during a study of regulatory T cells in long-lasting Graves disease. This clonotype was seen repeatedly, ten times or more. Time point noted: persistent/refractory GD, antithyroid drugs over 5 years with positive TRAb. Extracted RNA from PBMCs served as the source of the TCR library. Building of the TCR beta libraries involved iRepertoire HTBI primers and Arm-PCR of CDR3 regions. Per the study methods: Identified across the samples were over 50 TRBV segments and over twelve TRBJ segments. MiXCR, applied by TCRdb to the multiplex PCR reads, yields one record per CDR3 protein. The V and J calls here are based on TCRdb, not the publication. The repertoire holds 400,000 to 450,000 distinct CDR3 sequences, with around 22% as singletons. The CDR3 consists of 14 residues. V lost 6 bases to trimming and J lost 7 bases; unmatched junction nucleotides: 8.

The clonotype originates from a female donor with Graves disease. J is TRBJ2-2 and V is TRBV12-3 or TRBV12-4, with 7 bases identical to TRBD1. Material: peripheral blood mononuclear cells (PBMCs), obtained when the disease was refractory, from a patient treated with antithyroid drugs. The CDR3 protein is CASSPGQFGGELFF. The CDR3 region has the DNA TGTGCCAGCAGCCCGGGACAGTTTGGCGGGGAGCTGTTTTTT.